The T cell receptor (beta chain) described here comes from a study of regulatory T cells in long-lasting Graves disease. Study-level background: Patients newly diagnosed with Graves' had been on antithyroid drugs for under 3 months.

Indicated time point: newly diagnosed GD, antithyroid drugs for less than 3 months. Isolated PBMC RNA provided the starting material for the TCR library. Germline CDR1 DFQATT, CDR2 SNEGSKA (reference sequence). The CDR3 has 14 amino acids. V dropped 1 base and J dropped 9; count of bases not matched to a gene: 7. In its sample, this clonotype was seen a few times. HTBI primers from iRepertoire and Arm-PCR of CDR3 regions yielded the TCR beta libraries. TCRdb re-called the multiplex PCR reads with MiXCR, one entry per CDR3 protein. The sample consists of under 450,000 distinct CDR3 sequences, around 15% of them appearing once. This sample was also put to use in a study of T cells in Graves' hyperthyroidism and ophthalmopathy. That paper states: Each diagnosis drew on symptoms, thyroxine, TRAb, thyroid ultrasound and orbital computed tomography findings. Peripheral blood also featured most of the thyroid clonotypes expanded above 0.001.

Sequencing was performed on peripheral blood mononuclear cells (PBMCs), taken at new diagnosis, from a patient treated with antithyroid drugs. The genes are TRBV20-1 and TRBJ2-1; 9 bases agree with TRBD2. This TCR was recovered from a woman aged 18 to 35 with Graves disease. The CDR3 DNA reads as TGCAGTGCTAGAGTGTTAGCGGGAGTCCCTGAGCAGTTCTTC. It is translated as CSARVLAGVPEQFF.